The 19 T cell receptor beta chains given below trace back to one sample, sequenced in a study of CD8+ T cells in alopecia areata (dated by TCRdb to 2016 to 2019). The library was built by means of the immunoSEQ multiplex PCR assay. For TCR sequencing, RNA was extracted from every sample and reverse transcribed into cDNA to serve as template. This immuneACCESS table, as held by TCRdb, lists in-frame sequences with V and J called but not all clones. Of the missing ones, under half trace to an unresolved V gene in checked studies; the others have no known cause. Here the sample has a few hundred thousand clones; roughly 44% occur a single time. 2.6% of the sample comes from the top ten. Reading the label with the study, this specimen's treatment or condition is: oral pan-JAK inhibitor, 5-10 mg twice daily. The sample consisted of CD4+ T cells sorted from blood, taken at roughly week 36, from a patient treated with tofacitinib. These receptor sequences come from a human donor with alopecia areata.

The chain combines TRBV7-2 with TRBJ2-5, with TRBD2 as a possible D gene (7 bases). Germline V gives CDR1 SGHTA, CDR2 FQGNSA. Trimming left V 5 bases short and J 4 bases short, with 20 bases between. The CDR3 runs to 16 residues. Here the CDR3 reads CASSPPGGRGRETQYF. As DNA, the CDR3 is TGTGCCAGCAGCCCCCCGGGAGGCAGGGGACGAGAGACCCAGTACTTC. Using reference TRBV7-2 and TRBJ2-5 for the parts outside the CDR3, the full variable domain is GAGVSQSPSNKVTEKGKDVELRCDPISGHTALYWYRQSLGQGLEFLIYFQGNSAPDKSGLPSDRFSAERTGGSVSTLTIQRTQQEDSAVYLCASSPPGGRGRETQYFGPGTRLLVL.

As for this clone: A far larger clone differs by one base, so this is likely a read error. Other DNA sequences from this sample encode an identical CDR3 as well. The chain uses TRBV27 and TRBJ1-2; possibly TRBD1 for D (5 bases). Germline CDR1 reads MNHEY; CDR2 reads SMNVEV (reference sequence). The V and J ends lost 0 bases and 2 bases respectively, with 10 bases between them. CDR3 length equals 15 residues. The CDR3: CASSLSPRENYGYTF. As DNA, the CDR3 is TGTGCCAGCAGTTTATCCCCCAGGGAGAACTATGGCTACACCTTC.

V is TRBV5-1 and J is TRBJ2-5; the match to TRBD1 covers 9 bases. The CDR3 loop spans 17 amino acids. The J segment lost 0 bases and the V segment lost 3 bases, leaving 9 bases of the junction unmatched. The germline V gene has CDR1 SGHRS and CDR2 YFSETQ. The CDR3 region has the DNA TGCGCCAGCAGCTCGAAATGGACAGGGGCGGACCAAGAGACCCAGTACTTC. Encoded protein: CASSSKWTGADQETQYF.

The chain carries TRBV29-1 and TRBJ2-7; TRBD2 might be the D (5 bases). Germline CDR1 and CDR2: SQVTM and ANQGSEA. This CDR3 region has 14 residues. V was pared by 4 bases and J by 1 base, with 14 bases between. CDR3 nucleotides: TGCAGCGTTGGGGTTGGTACGGGATCCTACGAGCAGTACTTC. Translated, it gives CSVGVGTGSYEQYF.

With respect to this clone: Distinct nucleotide sequences in the sample also encode this CDR3. The chain employs TRBV30 and TRBJ2-7; tentative D call: TRBD2 (5 bases). V shed 0 bases and J shed 3 bases, with 6 bases lying between them. This CDR3 has 12 amino acids. The V gene's germline CDR1 is GTSNPN and CDR2 SVGIG (reference sequence). The CDR3 here is CAWSVLGYEQYF. DNA of the CDR3: TGTGCCTGGAGTGTACTAGGCTACGAGCAGTACTTC.

This clone was recorded many times. The same CDR3 also results from other DNA sequences found in this sample. This chain joins TRBV5-1 and TRBJ2-5; no reliable D call. The V end lost 0 bases, the J end lost 3 bases, and 0 bases lay between the germline ends. CDR3 length: 11 residues. CDR1 is SGHRS and CDR2 is YFSETQ in the germline V gene. The CDR3 reads CASSLEETQYF. CDR3 DNA: TGCGCCAGCAGCTTGGAAGAGACCCAGTACTTC.

This chain joins TRBV7-2 and TRBJ2-4; unclear D gene. The germline V gene has CDR1 SGHTA and CDR2 FQGNSA. This CDR3 contains 14 residues. The V gene lost 5 bases and the J gene lost 10 bases, with 18 bases spanning the gap. The CDR3 DNA reads TGTGCCAGCAGCCAAATGGATAGCTCGTCAATTCAGTACTTC. As protein: CASSQMDSSSIQYF.

The chain has TRBV30 and TRBJ2-7, with 7 bases aligning to TRBD2. Trimming at V came to 4 bases and at J to 7 bases, leaving 13 bases not matched to a gene. The CDR3 spans 14 residues. Germline CDR1 reads GTSNPN; CDR2 reads SVGIG (reference sequence). In DNA, the CDR3 is TGTGCCTGGAACCCGCCTGGGAGGGCCAGGGAGCAGTACTTC. It translates to CAWNPPGRAREQYF.

The genes are TRBV6-1 and TRBJ1-1; a possible D gene is TRBD1 (6 bases). V lost 5 bases, J lost 4 bases, and 14 bases lay in between. Germline lookup yields CDR1 MNHNS and CDR2 SASEGT. The CDR3 consists of 14 residues. The CDR3 here is CASSLNRAGTEAFF. The CDR3 DNA follows: TGTGCCAGCAGTCTAAACAGGGCGGGCACTGAAGCTTTCTTT.

The chain combines TRBV7-6 with TRBJ2-5, with D possibly matching TRBD1 (6 bases). The V end lost 10 bases, the J end lost 4 bases, and 16 bases lay between the germline ends. The CDR3 spans 13 residues. Germline V CDR1 and CDR2: SGHVS, FNYEAQ. DNA for the CDR3: TGTGCCACTGGGGGCGGCTTGGGAGAGACCCAGTACTTC. It is translated as CATGGGLGETQYF.

CDR3 loop: CASSIDGLEETQYF. The CDR3, as DNA: TGTGCCAGTAGTATAGACGGACTTGAAGAGACCCAGTACTTC. The rearrangement links TRBV19 to TRBJ2-5; D may be TRBD2 (5 bases). The CDR3 has 14 amino acids. V was pared by 0 bases and J by 3 bases, with 8 bases between. Germline V gene sequence: CDR1 LNHDA, CDR2 SQIVND (reference sequence).

The rearrangement joins TRBV9 to TRBJ2-5; 11 bases line up with TRBD2. Germline trimming cut 4 bases from V and 5 bases from J; bases unmatched to any gene: 4. The CDR3 extends over 14 amino acids. Germline loops: CDR1 SGDLS, CDR2 YYNGEE. CDR3 coding DNA: TGTGCCAGCAGCATCGGACTAGCGGGCGAGACCCAGTACTTC. Translation gives CASSIGLAGETQYF.

This rearrangement joins TRBV6-5 to TRBJ2-7, with 11 nucleotides matching TRBD2. The CDR3 is 16 amino acids. Germline lookup yields CDR1 MNHEY and CDR2 SVGAGI. J was trimmed by 2 bases and V by 6 bases; bases with no gene match: 9. CDR3: CASSYATSGIAYEQYF. The DNA for the CDR3 is TGTGCCAGCAGCTACGCGACTAGCGGGATAGCCTACGAGCAGTACTTC.

This clone was observed a handful of times. The CDR3 is CASKRGPGLGEQYF. In DNA, the CDR3 is TGTGCCAGCAAGAGGGGGCCAGGGTTAGGCGAGCAGTACTTC. The V and J genes are TRBV27 and TRBJ2-7, with 7 bases that match TRBD1. The CDR3 length is 14 residues. Germline assignment: CDR1 MNHEY and CDR2 SMNVEV (reference sequence). After removal of 7 bases from V and 6 bases from J, the junction contained 12 bases not matched to a gene.

This CDR3 reads CSAQGQGANEQFF. Here the CDR3 DNA reads TGCAGCGCCCAGGGACAGGGGGCCAATGAGCAGTTCTTC. The V gene is TRBV29-1, the J gene TRBJ2-1; TRBD1 agrees at 12 bases. This CDR3 has 13 residues. Germline lookup yields CDR1 SQVTM and CDR2 ANQGSEA. The V and J ends lost 7 bases and 6 bases, in that order; junction bases with no gene match: 4.

The chain carries TRBV7-3 and TRBJ1-2, with no clear D. The germline V and J ends were trimmed by 0 bases and 1 base, with 9 bases remaining between them. The germline V gene has CDR1 SGHTA and CDR2 FQGTGA. The CDR3 covers 15 residues. CDR3 DNA sequence: TGTGCCAGCAGCTTAACCCCCCGGGGTAACTATGGCTACACCTTC. Translating gives CASSLTPRGNYGYTF.

DNA for the CDR3: TGCAGCGGGGAGGGGGTCGGTGAGCAGTTCTTC. This codes for CSGEGVGEQFF. The V call is TRBV29-1, the J call TRBJ2-1; maybe TRBD2 (7 bases). V was shortened by 7 bases and J by 9 bases, with 13 bases between the two germline ends. Looked up from germline, CDR1 is SQVTM and CDR2 is ANQGSEA. This CDR3 has 11 residues.

This clone showed up just a few times. V is TRBV7-2 and J is TRBJ2-1; D gene ambiguous. Germline-derived CDR1 and CDR2 are SGHTA and FQGNSA. Trimming shortened V by 5 bases and J by 15 bases, and 17 bases separated the two germline ends. This CDR3 comprises 12 residues. Written as DNA, the CDR3 is TGTGCCAGCAGCCCCGTGGCTGGTTGGCCGTTCTTC. Its translation is CASSPVAGWPFF.

V and J are TRBV7-8 and TRBJ2-7; D remains unclear. Germline CDR1 reads SGHVS; CDR2 reads FQNEAQ. This CDR3 spans 16 amino acids. The ends were cut back, 5 bases at V and 0 bases at J, with 17 bases in the middle. The DNA for the CDR3 is TGTGCCAGCAGCCACGGTGGGCGTCGGGTCTCCTACGAGCAGTACTTC. Residues: CASSHGGRRVSYEQYF.